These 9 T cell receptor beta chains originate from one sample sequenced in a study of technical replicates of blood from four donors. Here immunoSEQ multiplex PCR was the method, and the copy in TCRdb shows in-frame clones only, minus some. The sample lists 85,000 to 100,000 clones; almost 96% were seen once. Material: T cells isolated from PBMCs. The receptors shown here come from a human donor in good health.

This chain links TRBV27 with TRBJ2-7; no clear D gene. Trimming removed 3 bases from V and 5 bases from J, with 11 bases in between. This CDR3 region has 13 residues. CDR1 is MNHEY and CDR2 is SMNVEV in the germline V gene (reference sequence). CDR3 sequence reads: CASSFVVGNEQYF. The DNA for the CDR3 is TGTGCCAGCAGTTTCGTCGTGGGCAACGAGCAGTACTTC.

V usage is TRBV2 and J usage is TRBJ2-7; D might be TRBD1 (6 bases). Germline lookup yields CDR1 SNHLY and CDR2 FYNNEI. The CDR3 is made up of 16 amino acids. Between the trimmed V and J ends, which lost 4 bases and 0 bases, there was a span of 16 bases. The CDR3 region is CASSALHRASSYEQYF. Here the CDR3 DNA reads TGTGCCAGCAGTGCCTTACACAGGGCCAGCTCCTACGAGCAGTACTTC. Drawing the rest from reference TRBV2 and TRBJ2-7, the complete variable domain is EPEVTQTPSHQVTQMGQEVILRCVPISNHLYFYWYRQILGQKVEFLVSFYNNEISEKSEIFDDQFSVERPDGSNFTLKIRSTKLEDSAMYFCASSALHRASSYEQYFGPGTRLTVT.

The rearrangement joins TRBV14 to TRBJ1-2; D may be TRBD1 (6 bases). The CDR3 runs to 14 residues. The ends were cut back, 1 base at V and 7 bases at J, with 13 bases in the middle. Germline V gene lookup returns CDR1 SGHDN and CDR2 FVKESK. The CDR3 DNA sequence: TGTGCCAGCAGCCAAGCAGGGGCGCGTTTTGGCTACACCTTC. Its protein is CASSQAGARFGYTF.

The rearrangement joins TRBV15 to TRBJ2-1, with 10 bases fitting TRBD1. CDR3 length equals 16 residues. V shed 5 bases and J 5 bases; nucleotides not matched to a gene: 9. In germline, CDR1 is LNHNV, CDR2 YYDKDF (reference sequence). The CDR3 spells CATSVRDRGRHNEQFF. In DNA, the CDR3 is TGTGCCACCAGCGTCAGGGACAGGGGCCGACACAATGAGCAGTTCTTC.

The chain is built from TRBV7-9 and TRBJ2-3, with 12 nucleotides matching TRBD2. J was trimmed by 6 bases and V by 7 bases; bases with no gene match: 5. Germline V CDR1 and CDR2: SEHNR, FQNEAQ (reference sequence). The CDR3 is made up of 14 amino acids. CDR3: CASTRLAGADTQYF. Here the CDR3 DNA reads TGTGCCAGCACCCGACTAGCGGGGGCCGATACGCAGTATTTT.

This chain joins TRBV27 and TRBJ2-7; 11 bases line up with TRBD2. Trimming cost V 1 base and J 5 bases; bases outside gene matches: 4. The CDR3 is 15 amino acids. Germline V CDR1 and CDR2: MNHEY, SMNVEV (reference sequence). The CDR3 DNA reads TGTGCCAGCAGTTTATATAGCGGGAGGGACAACGAGCAGTACTTC. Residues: CASSLYSGRDNEQYF.

The CDR3 coding sequence is TGTGCCAGCAGCTTTCACGCGGGAACCTTGAACACCGGGGAGCTGTTTTTT. Protein sequence: CASSFHAGTLNTGELFF. The V call is TRBV7-3, the J call TRBJ2-2; D may be TRBD2 (6 bases). Germline V gene data show CDR1 as SGHTA and CDR2 as FQGTGA. Trimming took off 3 bases at V and 1 base at J, with 15 bases between the two ends. This CDR3 contains 17 residues.

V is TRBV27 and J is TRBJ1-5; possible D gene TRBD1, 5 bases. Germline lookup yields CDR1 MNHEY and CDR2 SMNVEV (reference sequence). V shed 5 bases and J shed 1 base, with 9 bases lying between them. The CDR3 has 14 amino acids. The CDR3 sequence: CASSHDSSNQPQHF. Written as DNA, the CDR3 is TGTGCCAGCAGTCATGACAGCAGCAATCAGCCCCAGCATTTT.

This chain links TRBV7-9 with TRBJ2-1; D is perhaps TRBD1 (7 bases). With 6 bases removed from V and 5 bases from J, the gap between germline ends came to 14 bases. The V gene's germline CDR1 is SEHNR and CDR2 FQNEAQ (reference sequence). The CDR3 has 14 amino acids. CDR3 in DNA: TGTGCCAGCAGAGACAGGGAGGAAAACAATGAGCAGTTCTTC. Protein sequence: CASRDREENNEQFF.